Shown below are 5 T cell receptor beta chains from a single sample sequenced in a study of T-cell reconstitution after alpha-beta-depleted transplantation in children. TCRbeta library construction was performed incorporating unique molecular identifiers. MiXCR, run by TCRdb on the PCR reads, gives a single entry per CDR3 protein. The sample records around 670,000 distinct CDR3 sequences, about 12% being singletons. The source was PBMCs, collected before TCRalphabeta/CD19-depleted stem cell transplant. The source is a girl aged 2-10 years with congenital amegakaryocytic thrombocytopenia, due to receive a stem cell transplant.

This clonotype was picked up many times. This chain links TRBV12-3 or TRBV12-4 with TRBJ2-1, with D perhaps matching TRBD2 (6 bases). Trimming took off 5 bases at V and 8 bases at J, with 19 bases between the two ends. The CDR3 runs 15 residues. Here the CDR3 reads CASSPGVAVIYEQFF. Written as DNA, the CDR3 is TGTGCCAGCAGTCCCGGGGTAGCGGTTATATATGAGCAGTTCTTC.

This clonotype has at least ten counts. The rearrangement links TRBV5-1 to TRBJ2-2; D gene ambiguous. CDR1 and CDR2 from the germline V gene are SGHRS and YFSETQ. The length of the CDR3 is 13 residues. V was pared by 4 bases and J by 4 bases, with 8 bases between. CDR3 DNA: TGCGCCAGCAGCCCCCGATCCACCGGGGAGCTGTTTTTT. It is translated as CASSPRSTGELFF.

This clonotype appeared many times. This sequence joins TRBV5-6 and TRBJ2-1; 10 nucleotides agree with TRBD2. The CDR3 extends over 16 amino acids. J lost 6 bases, V lost 4 bases, and 10 bases had no gene match. Per germline, CDR1 SGHDT and CDR2 YYEEEE. This chain's CDR3 is CASSPQGAGGRNEQFF. The CDR3 DNA follows: TGTGCCAGCAGCCCGCAGGGAGCGGGAGGGCGCAATGAGCAGTTCTTC.

This clonotype has at least ten counts. The chain is built from TRBV7-2 and TRBJ2-2; perhaps TRBD1 as D (6 bases). CDR3 size: 16 residues. The germline V gene has CDR1 SGHTA and CDR2 FQGNSA. Trimming removed 5 bases at V and 8 bases at J, with 21 bases between. The DNA of the CDR3 is TGTGCCAGCAGCCCCCGGGGACACCCTTTAACAGGGGAGCTGTTTTTT. This sequence encodes CASSPRGHPLTGELFF.

V gene TRBV6-1 combines with J gene TRBJ2-1, with 7 bases lining up with TRBD2. Germline V gives CDR1 MNHNS, CDR2 SASEGT. CDR3 size: 15 residues. J was trimmed by 3 bases and V by 6 bases; bases with no gene match: 8. CDR3 in amino acids: CASSVRDYSYNEQFF. As DNA, the CDR3 is TGTGCCAGCAGCGTCCGGGACTACAGCTACAATGAGCAGTTCTTC.